This T cell receptor beta chain is drawn from a study of blood T cell repertoires in COVID-19. About the study: The United States, Italy and Spain were the sources of the acute and convalescent COVID-19 samples.

Per the study methods: It was from reference gene primer amplification that nucleated cell counts were estimated. Libraries were prepared by immunoSEQ multiplex PCR; TCRdb keeps only in-frame clonotypes and omits some of them. Clonal size and the V and J genes are those of that table, whereas D and trimming came from the DNA. The sample shows about 56,000 clones, more than 80% of them seen only once. Trimming at V came to 5 bases and at J to 6 bases, leaving 8 bases not matched to a gene. This CDR3 region has 16 residues. Germline CDR1 SGHAT, CDR2 FQNNGV. The clonotype originates from a human donor in a cohort sampled during active COVID-19. Sequencing was done on a sample of peripheral blood. This rearrangement joins TRBV11-2 to TRBJ2-2; TRBD2 aligns across 11 bases. The CDR3 DNA follows: TGTGCCAGCAGCCCTATAGCGGGGGGGCTGGCCGGGGAGCTGTTTTTT. This gives the protein CASSPIAGGLAGELFF.